The 12 T cell receptor beta chains listed next were all sequenced from one sample in a study of cytomegalovirus exposure and HLA in healthy donors. PCR used 60 Vbeta primers and 13 Jbeta primers. Clones were read by immunoSEQ multiplex PCR, and TCRdb kept only the in-frame ones, dropping some. The sample yields about 110,000 clones, over 65% seen once. The source material was PBMCs. All receptors come from a woman aged 25 to 39 in good health and CMV-seronegative.

V usage is TRBV6-1 and J usage is TRBJ2-7; 12 nucleotides line up with TRBD2. The CDR3 runs to 15 residues. Trimming removed 1 base from V and 3 bases from J; junction bases left unmatched: 1. CDR1 is MNHNS, CDR2 SASEGT, per germline. The CDR3 protein is CASSEGLAGVYEQYF. The CDR3 coding sequence is TGTGCCAGCAGTGAAGGACTAGCGGGAGTCTACGAGCAGTACTTC.

The chain combines TRBV5-1 with TRBJ1-1, with D tentatively TRBD1 (6 bases). CDR1 is SGHRS, CDR2 YFSETQ, per germline. There are 13 residues in the CDR3. Trimming shortened V by 0 bases and J by 8 bases, and 11 bases separated the two germline ends. This chain's CDR3 is CASSLGAQGEAFF. The CDR3 DNA reads TGCGCCAGCAGCTTGGGCGCACAGGGAGAAGCTTTCTTT.

As to this clone: One end of the junction varies from germline; a read error may be responsible. The genes are TRBV20-1 and TRBJ1-1; the match to TRBD1 covers 9 bases. This CDR3 has 11 amino acids. The germline V gene encodes CDR1 DFQATT and CDR2 SNEGSKA (reference sequence). The CDR3: CSARDRGQLNF. The CDR3 DNA reads as TGCAGTGCTAGGGACAGGGGCCAGCTCAACTTT.

The V call is TRBV27, the J call TRBJ1-1, with D possibly being TRBD1 (6 bases). There are 13 residues in the CDR3. Trimming shortened V by 5 bases and J by 12 bases, and 19 bases separated the two germline ends. Germline loops: CDR1 MNHEY, CDR2 SMNVEV (reference sequence). The CDR3 bases are TGTGCCAGCAGTCCCCCTCCTCCTAGGGGGACTTTCTTT. Translation: CASSPPPPRGTFF.

The chain is built from TRBV2 and TRBJ2-1, with D maybe TRBD1 (6 bases). Trimming stripped 9 bases from V and 7 bases from J, with 16 bases between. Per germline, CDR1 SNHLY and CDR2 FYNNEI. The CDR3 runs 13 residues. In DNA, the CDR3 is TGTGCCAGTGTGGAAGGGACACGTAATGAGCAGTTCTTC. It yields the protein CASVEGTRNEQFF.

This chain links TRBV29-1 with TRBJ2-5, with TRBD1 as a possible D gene (6 bases). CDR1 is SQVTM, CDR2 ANQGSEA, per germline. Trimming stripped 6 bases from V and 4 bases from J, with 9 bases between. The CDR3 runs 11 residues. CDR3 residues: CSVGGRETQYF. Here the CDR3 DNA reads TGCAGCGTAGGGGGTAGAGAGACCCAGTACTTC.

The chain links TRBV14 to TRBJ1-2; D is perhaps TRBD1 (5 bases). The CDR3 contains 13 residues. CDR1 SGHDN and CDR2 FVKESK come from the germline V gene. The ends were cut back, 5 bases at V and 4 bases at J, with 11 bases in the middle. The CDR3 is CASSKTAGYGYTF. CDR3 coding DNA: TGTGCCAGCAGCAAGACAGCGGGCTATGGCTACACCTTC.

The chain employs TRBV29-1 and TRBJ1-1; TRBD1 matches at 7 bases. CDR3 length: 15 amino acids. Germline V lookup: CDR1 SQVTM, CDR2 ANQGSEA. V shed 4 bases and J 4 bases; nucleotides not matched to a gene: 12. CDR3 nucleotide sequence: TGCAGCGTTGCCGCAGGGGGAACGAGATTCACTGAAGCTTTCTTT. Its protein product is CSVAAGGTRFTEAFF. Full variable domain (remainder filled in from reference TRBV29-1 and TRBJ1-1): SAVISQKPSRDICQRGTSLTIQCQVDSQVTMMFWYRQQPGQSLTLIATANQGSEATYESGFVIDKFPISRPNLTFSTLTVSNMSPEDSSIYLCSVAAGGTRFTEAFFGQGTRLTVV.

The chain carries TRBV19 and TRBJ1-2; the D gene is possibly TRBD1 (5 bases). Trimming cost V 1 base and J 5 bases, with 11 bases left between them. CDR3 length: 14 amino acids. Germline V lookup: CDR1 LNHDA, CDR2 SQIVND (reference sequence). This CDR3 is CASSIGGRDYGYTF. CDR3 in DNA: TGTGCCAGTAGTATAGGGGGCAGAGATTATGGCTACACCTTC.

In this sample, this clone turned up once. This chain links TRBV11-3 with TRBJ1-2, with D maybe TRBD1 (5 bases). The V end lost 11 bases, the J end lost 7 bases, and 20 bases lay between the germline ends. The CDR3 contains 13 residues. Germline CDR1 and CDR2: SGHNT and YENEEA. CDR3 nucleotides: TGTGCCGTAGGAGCAGGGCTGACGTCTGGCTACACCTTC. Its translation: CAVGAGLTSGYTF.

This clone was recorded a few times. V is TRBV19 and J is TRBJ1-2; 11 positions agree with TRBD1. The V gene's germline CDR1 is LNHDA and CDR2 SQIVND (reference sequence). The CDR3 has 16 amino acids. V lost 3 bases to trimming and J lost 4 bases; unmatched junction nucleotides: 7. CDR3 sequence: CASSIWMGTGGYGYTF. CDR3 in DNA: TGTGCCAGTAGTATCTGGATGGGGACAGGGGGCTATGGCTACACCTTC.

V and J are TRBV12-5 and TRBJ1-1; 10 positions match TRBD1. Germline V gene lookup returns CDR1 LGHNT and CDR2 FRNRAP. This CDR3 is built from 15 residues. The trim removed 5 bases at V and 4 bases at J, leaving 7 bases unmatched. CDR3 bases: TGTGCTAGTGGTATCAGACAGGGGGCGCGCACTGAAGCTTTCTTT. This codes for CASGIRQGARTEAFF.